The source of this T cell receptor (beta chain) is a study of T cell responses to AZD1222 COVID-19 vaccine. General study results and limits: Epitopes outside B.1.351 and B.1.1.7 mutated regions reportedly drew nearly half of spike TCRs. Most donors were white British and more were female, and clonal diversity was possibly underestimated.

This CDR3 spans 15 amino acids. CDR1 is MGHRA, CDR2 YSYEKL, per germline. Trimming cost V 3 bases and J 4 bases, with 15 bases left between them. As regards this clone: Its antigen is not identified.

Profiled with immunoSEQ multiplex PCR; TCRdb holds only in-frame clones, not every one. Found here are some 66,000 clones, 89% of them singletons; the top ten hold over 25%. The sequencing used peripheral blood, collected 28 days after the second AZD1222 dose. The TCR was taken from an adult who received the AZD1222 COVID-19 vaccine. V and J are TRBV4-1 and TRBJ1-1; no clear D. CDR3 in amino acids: CASSHVIGRRTEAFF. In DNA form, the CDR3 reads TGCGCCAGCAGCCATGTAATAGGACGCCGCACTGAAGCTTTCTTT.